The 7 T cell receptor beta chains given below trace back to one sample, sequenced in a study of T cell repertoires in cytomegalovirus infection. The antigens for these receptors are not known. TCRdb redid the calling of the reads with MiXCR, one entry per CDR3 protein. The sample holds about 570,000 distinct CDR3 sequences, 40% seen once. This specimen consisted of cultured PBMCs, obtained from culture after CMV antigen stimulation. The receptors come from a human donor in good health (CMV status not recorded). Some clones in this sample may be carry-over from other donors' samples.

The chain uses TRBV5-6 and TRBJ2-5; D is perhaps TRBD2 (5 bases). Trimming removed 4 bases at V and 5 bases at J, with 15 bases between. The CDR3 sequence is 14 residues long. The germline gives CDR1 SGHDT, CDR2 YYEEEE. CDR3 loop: CASSPDLRGETQYF. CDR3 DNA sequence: TGTGCCAGCAGCCCGGATCTCCGGGGTGAGACCCAGTACTTC.

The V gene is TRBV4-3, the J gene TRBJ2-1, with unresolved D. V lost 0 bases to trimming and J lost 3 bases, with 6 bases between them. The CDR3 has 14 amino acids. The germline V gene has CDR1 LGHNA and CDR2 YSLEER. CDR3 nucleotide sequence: TGCGCCAGCAGCCAAGAGGTAAACTACAATGAGCAGTTCTTC. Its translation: CASSQEVNYNEQFF.

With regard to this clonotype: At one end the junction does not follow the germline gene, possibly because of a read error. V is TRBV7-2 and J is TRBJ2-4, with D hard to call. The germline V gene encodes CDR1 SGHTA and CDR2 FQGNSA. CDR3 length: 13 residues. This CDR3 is CASSLSGRHIQSF. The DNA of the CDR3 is TGTGCCAGCAGCTTATCCGGTCGTCACATTCAGTCCTTC.

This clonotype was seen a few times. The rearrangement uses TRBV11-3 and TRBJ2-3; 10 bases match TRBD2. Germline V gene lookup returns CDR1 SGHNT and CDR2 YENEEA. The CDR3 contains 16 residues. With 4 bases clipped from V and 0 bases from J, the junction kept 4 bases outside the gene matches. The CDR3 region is CASSSRSGGSTDTQYF. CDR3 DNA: TGTGCCAGCAGCTCCCGTAGCGGGGGGAGCACAGATACGCAGTATTTT. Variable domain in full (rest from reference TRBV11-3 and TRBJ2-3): EAGVVQSPRYKIIEKKQPVAFWCNPISGHNTLYWYLQNLGQGPELLIRYENEEAVDDSQLPKDRFSAERLKGVDSTLKIQPAELGDSAVYLCASSSRSGGSTDTQYFGPGTRLTVL.

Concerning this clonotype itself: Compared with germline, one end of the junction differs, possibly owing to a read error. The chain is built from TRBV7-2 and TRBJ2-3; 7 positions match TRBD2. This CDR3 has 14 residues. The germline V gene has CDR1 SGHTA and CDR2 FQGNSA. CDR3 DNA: TGTGCCAGCAGCTTCAGCGGGGAAACAGATATGCAGTATTTT. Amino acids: CASSFSGETDMQYF.

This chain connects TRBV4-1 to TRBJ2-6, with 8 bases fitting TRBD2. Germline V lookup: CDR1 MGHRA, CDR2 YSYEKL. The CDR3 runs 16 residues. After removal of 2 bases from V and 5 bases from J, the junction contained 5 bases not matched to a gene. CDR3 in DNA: TGCGCCAGCAGCCAATACCGGGGGGGTCGGGCCAACGTCCTGACTTTC. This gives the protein CASSQYRGGRANVLTF.

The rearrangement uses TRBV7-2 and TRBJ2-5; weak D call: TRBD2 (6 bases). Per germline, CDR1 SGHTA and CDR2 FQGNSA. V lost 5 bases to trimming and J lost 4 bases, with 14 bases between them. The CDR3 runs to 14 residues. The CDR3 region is CASSTTLEGETQYF. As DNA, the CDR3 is TGTGCCAGCAGCACGACACTGGAGGGAGAGACCCAGTACTTC.